Following are 30 T cell receptor beta chains from one sample sequenced in a study of T-cell memory formation after mild COVID-19. TCRdb re-derived calls from the 5' RACE reads in MiXCR, one entry per CDR3 protein. Of roughly 15,000 distinct CDR3 sequences in the sample, over 20% were seen once. The sample was PBMCs or a T cell subset sorted from them (not recorded which). All receptors come from a man aged 18-30 years who had mild COVID-19 (a few samples of this study predate the infection). Cell type and time point are not known.

This clonotype was detected many times. One junction end disagrees with the germline gene, perhaps due to a read error. The chain couples TRBV7-7 to TRBJ2-2, with D perhaps matching TRBD2 (6 bases). The germline V gene has CDR1 SSHAT and CDR2 FNYEAQ (reference sequence). The CDR3 totals 15 residues. DNA of the CDR3: TGTGCTAGCAGCTCCCGGGACTGGAACACCGGGGAGCTGTTTTTT. Protein sequence: CASSSRDWNTGELFF.

The chain combines TRBV6-6 with TRBJ2-1; 8 nucleotides align to TRBD2. The germline V gene has CDR1 MNHNY and CDR2 SVGAGI (reference sequence). The CDR3 length is 15 residues. Germline trimming cut 6 bases from V and 8 bases from J; bases unmatched to any gene: 12. The CDR3 sequence: CASSSGGSGKDEQFF. In DNA form, the CDR3 reads TGTGCCAGCAGCTCCGGGGGTAGCGGGAAGGATGAGCAGTTCTTC.

The table lists this clonotype with a few counts. The chain joins TRBV27 to TRBJ1-2, with D possibly being TRBD1 (6 bases). The V end lost 5 bases, the J end lost 0 bases, and 19 bases lay between the germline ends. Germline loops: CDR1 MNHEY, CDR2 SMNVEV (reference sequence). This CDR3 is built from 17 residues. The DNA of the CDR3 is TGTGCCAGCAGTCCCCTTAGCAGGGGCCGTGCTAACTATGGCTACACCTTC. This gives the protein CASSPLSRGRANYGYTF.

Only a few counts were recorded for this clonotype. V gene TRBV12-5 combines with J gene TRBJ2-5; 7 bases match TRBD2. The CDR3 spans 12 residues. V dropped 8 bases and J dropped 5; count of bases not matched to a gene: 5. The germline V gene has CDR1 LGHNT and CDR2 FRNRAP. The CDR3: CASSEGGETQYF. CDR3 DNA sequence: TGTGCTAGTAGCGAGGGAGGGGAGACCCAGTACTTC.

The CDR3, as DNA: TGTGCCAGCAGCCGGTGGGGGACCTATGGCTACACCTTC. It yields the protein CASSRWGTYGYTF. The chain employs TRBV5-4 and TRBJ1-2, with D possibly being TRBD1 (5 bases). CDR1 and CDR2 from the germline V gene are SGHNT and YYREEE (reference sequence). The CDR3 spans 13 residues. The ends were cut back, 4 bases at V and 4 bases at J, with 11 bases in the middle.

This rearrangement joins TRBV6-5 to TRBJ2-7, with D possibly matching TRBD2 (5 bases). Per the germline V gene, CDR1 is MNHEY and CDR2 is SVGAGI. The V end lost 6 bases, the J end lost 0 bases, and 15 bases lay between the germline ends. CDR3 length equals 15 residues. The CDR3 here is CASSLYGGFSYEQYF. The CDR3 DNA sequence: TGTGCCAGCAGCCTGTATGGAGGATTCTCCTACGAGCAGTACTTC.

The chain has TRBV9 and TRBJ1-1; 8 bases are shared with TRBD1. This CDR3 has 15 residues. J gave up 3 bases and V 4 bases, and 8 bases lay outside the gene matches. Germline CDR1 SGDLS, CDR2 YYNGEE. The CDR3 region has the DNA TGTGCCAGCAGCTTAGACGACAGGGGCCACACTGAAGCTTTCTTT. The encoded protein is CASSLDDRGHTEAFF.

The CDR3 here is CASSFLLVAYNEQFF. The CDR3 nucleotides read TGTGCCAGCAGCTTCCTTCTTGTCGCATACAATGAGCAGTTCTTC. This rearrangement joins TRBV7-8 to TRBJ2-1; D unclear. Germline CDR1 reads SGHVS; CDR2 reads FQNEAQ. The CDR3 is 15 amino acids. V was pared by 3 bases and J by 4 bases, with 13 bases between.

This sequence joins TRBV6-1 and TRBJ2-1, with TRBD1 matching 7 bases. CDR3 length: 15 residues. The germline gives CDR1 MNHNS, CDR2 SASEGT. The V segment lost 6 bases and the J segment 0 bases; nucleotides outside the gene matches: 5. In nucleotides, the CDR3 is TGTGCCAGCAGCAGGACAGGACGCTCCTACAATGAGCAGTTCTTC. It encodes CASSRTGRSYNEQFF.

The J gene is TRBJ2-1, the V gene TRBV5-1, with D possibly TRBD2 on 6 matching bases. There are 12 residues in the CDR3. V was cut by 1 base and J by 9 bases, with 8 bases left in between. Germline V CDR1 and CDR2: SGHRS, YFSETQ. For the CDR3, the DNA is TGCGCCAGCAGCTTGTTGGAGGGTGAGCAGTTCTTC. Translating gives CASSLLEGEQFF.

This clonotype was recorded many times. The chain employs TRBV30 and TRBJ1-2; maybe TRBD1 (6 bases). The V gene's germline CDR1 is GTSNPN and CDR2 SVGIG (reference sequence). V was pared by 4 bases and J by 3 bases, with 24 bases between. The CDR3 consists of 17 residues. CDR3 sequence: CAWIPKRGYYSDYGYTF. DNA for the CDR3: TGTGCCTGGATCCCTAAGAGGGGGTACTATTCGGACTATGGCTACACCTTC.

This clonotype was picked up many times. The chain recombines TRBV6-5 with TRBJ2-5; D call uncertain. CDR3 length equals 14 residues. The V end lost 5 bases, the J end lost 0 bases, and 10 bases lay between the germline ends. In germline, CDR1 is MNHEY, CDR2 SVGAGI. Here the CDR3 DNA reads TGTGCCAGCAGTACCGGACGGAACCAAGAGACCCAGTACTTC. Amino acid sequence: CASSTGRNQETQYF.

The sample holds many counts of this clonotype. V and J are TRBV7-8 and TRBJ2-3; 7 positions agree with TRBD2. Per the germline V gene, CDR1 is SGHVS and CDR2 is FQNEAQ. This CDR3 contains 15 residues. With 3 bases clipped from V and 6 bases from J, the junction kept 9 bases outside the gene matches. In nucleotides, the CDR3 is TGTGCCAGCAGCTTGGGCGGGGGATCTTACGATACGCAGTATTTT. Translating it yields CASSLGGGSYDTQYF.

This clonotype was seen repeatedly, ten times or more. J is TRBJ1-2 and V is TRBV6-2 or TRBV6-3; D not certain. The CDR3 contains 11 residues. The germline V gene has CDR1 MNHEY and CDR2 SVGEGT. The V and J ends lost 5 bases and 5 bases respectively, with 6 bases between them. CDR3 DNA: TGTGCCAGCAGTATCCTTTATGGCTACACCTTC. Its protein product is CASSILYGYTF.

The chain recombines TRBV20-1 with TRBJ2-1; D tentatively reads TRBD1 or TRBD2 (6 bases each). Deletions cut 2 bases from V and 7 bases from J, with 18 bases between. The length of the CDR3 is 15 residues. CDR1 is DFQATT, CDR2 SNEGSKA, per germline (reference sequence). CDR3 protein: CSARRGAAWWNEQFF. The CDR3 region has the DNA TGCAGTGCTAGAAGGGGGGCGGCGTGGTGGAATGAGCAGTTCTTC.

The chain recombines TRBV20-1 with TRBJ1-2; D remains ambiguous. Germline V gives CDR1 DFQATT, CDR2 SNEGSKA (reference sequence). The CDR3 contains 14 residues. V lost 5 bases and J lost 2, with 15 bases in between. In DNA form, the CDR3 reads TGCAGTGCTCCTCCCTTCTATGAGAACTATGGCTACACCTTC. Residues: CSAPPFYENYGYTF.

The rearrangement joins TRBV5-6 to TRBJ2-7; TRBD1 or TRBD2 may be the D gene (6 bases each). The CDR3 is made up of 14 amino acids. Germline V lookup: CDR1 SGHDT, CDR2 YYEEEE. The germline V and J ends were trimmed by 1 base and 3 bases, with 11 bases remaining between them. Written as DNA, the CDR3 is TGTGCCAGCAGCTTGTGGGGGGCCATCTACGAGCAGTACTTC. The encoded protein is CASSLWGAIYEQYF.

This clonotype was found many times. The rearrangement uses TRBV4-1 and TRBJ2-3; D is unclear. Germline lookup yields CDR1 MGHRA and CDR2 YSYEKL. This CDR3 region has 12 residues. Trimming left V 1 base short and J 6 bases short, with 5 bases between. The DNA for the CDR3 is TGCGCCAGCAGCCAAGGTTTGGATACGCAGTATTTT. This sequence encodes CASSQGLDTQYF.

This clonotype showed up just a few times. The rearrangement links TRBV6-6 to TRBJ2-3; 8 bases match TRBD2. CDR1 is MNHNY, CDR2 SVGAGI, per germline (reference sequence). CDR3 size: 14 residues. The junction had 2 bases not matched to a gene; V was cut back by 2 bases and J by 4 bases. The CDR3 sequence is CASSYIAGPDTQYF. As DNA, the CDR3 is TGTGCCAGCAGTTACATAGCGGGGCCAGATACGCAGTATTTT.

This clonotype was seen repeatedly, ten times or more. The V gene is TRBV20-1, the J gene TRBJ2-3, with 7 positions matching TRBD2. V was clipped by 3 bases and J by 2 bases; unmatched bases: 11. Germline V gene lookup returns CDR1 DFQATT and CDR2 SNEGSKA (reference sequence). This CDR3 contains 16 residues. Here the CDR3 reads CSASSSSGDFTDTQYF. The CDR3 DNA sequence: TGCAGTGCTAGTTCGTCTAGCGGAGACTTCACAGATACGCAGTATTTT.

This clonotype showed up many times. The CDR3 is CASSLVGVFGGDTDTQYF. The CDR3 DNA follows: TGCGCCAGCAGCTTGGTCGGGGTCTTCGGGGGGGACACAGATACGCAGTATTTT. The rearrangement uses TRBV5-1 and TRBJ2-3, with TRBD2 identical over 8 bases. The CDR3 sequence is 18 residues long. In germline, CDR1 is SGHRS, CDR2 YFSETQ. Trimming cost V 0 bases and J 2 bases; bases outside gene matches: 11.

This clonotype was counted many times. J is TRBJ2-1 and V is TRBV12-3 or TRBV12-4, with D perhaps matching TRBD2 (5 bases). This CDR3 has 13 amino acids. V was trimmed by 6 bases and J by 10 bases, leaving 16 bases between them. CDR3 residues: CASSPFSPGEQFF. The CDR3, as DNA: TGTGCCAGCAGCCCTTTTAGTCCGGGGGAGCAGTTCTTC.

This clonotype showed up many times. The V call is TRBV6-2 or TRBV6-3, the J call TRBJ1-1; D is unresolved. CDR3 length: 15 amino acids. The germline V and J ends were trimmed by 4 bases and 2 bases, with 14 bases remaining between them. The germline V gene encodes CDR1 MNHEY and CDR2 SVGEGT. The DNA for the CDR3 is TGTGCCAGCAGTTCCGGGCCGCTCCCCAACACTGAAGCTTTCTTT. It is translated as CASSSGPLPNTEAFF.

The sample holds many counts of this clonotype. The chain combines TRBV4-1 with TRBJ2-5, with TRBD1 as a possible D gene (5 bases). This CDR3 is 15 amino acids long. From germline, CDR1 is MGHRA and CDR2 YSYEKL. The V gene lost 1 base and the J gene lost 4 bases, with 13 bases spanning the gap. CDR3 nucleotide sequence: TGCGCCAGCAGCCAAGGTCAGGGAACGAGAGAGACCCAGTACTTC. It encodes CASSQGQGTRETQYF.

This clonotype was detected many times. V usage is TRBV5-1 and J usage is TRBJ1-5; 8 positions match TRBD1. V was clipped by 3 bases and J by 5 bases; unmatched bases: 1. Germline V gene sequence: CDR1 SGHRS, CDR2 YFSETQ. The CDR3 totals 13 residues. This chain's CDR3 is CASSSTGDQPQHF. In DNA, the CDR3 is TGCGCCAGCAGCTCGACAGGGGATCAGCCCCAGCATTTT.

The J gene is TRBJ2-1, the V gene TRBV6-1; D is unresolved. V lost 8 bases to trimming and J lost 2 bases, with 4 bases between them. The CDR3 sequence is 11 residues long. Germline V gives CDR1 MNHNS, CDR2 SASEGT. The CDR3 region has the DNA TGTGCCAGCGTTACCTACAATGAGCAGTTCTTC. It yields the protein CASVTYNEQFF.

This chain uses TRBV6-2 or TRBV6-3 with TRBJ1-1; no reliable D call. The CDR3 runs to 16 residues. CDR1 and CDR2 (germline): MNHEY, SVGEGT. The V end was cut by 0 bases, the J end by 4 bases, with 15 bases between. CDR3 nucleotides: TGTGCCAGCAGTTACTCAACACTAGCGGGGTTCACTGAAGCTTTCTTT. Protein: CASSYSTLAGFTEAFF.

The DNA for the CDR3 is TGTGCCAGCAGTCCCTCTTGGGGCGGGGGCACTGAAGCTTTCTTT. It encodes CASSPSWGGGTEAFF. J is TRBJ1-1 and V is TRBV28, with D possibly being TRBD1 (5 bases). This CDR3 spans 15 amino acids. Trimming took off 5 bases at V and 4 bases at J, with 17 bases between the two ends. Germline CDR1 and CDR2: MDHEN and SYDVKM.

The chain is built from TRBV7-2 and TRBJ1-2; maybe TRBD1 (5 bases). Trimming took 2 bases from V and 2 from J, leaving 18 bases between them. Germline values: CDR1 SGHTA, CDR2 FQGNSA. The CDR3 sequence is 17 residues long. In DNA, the CDR3 is TGTGCCAGCAGCTTACCACTTTTGAGACGGGACAACTATGGCTACACCTTC. Translation: CASSLPLLRRDNYGYTF.

This clonotype was counted many times. V and J are TRBV12-3 or TRBV12-4 and TRBJ1-1; 8 bases are shared with TRBD1. V was pared by 7 bases and J by 5 bases, with 3 bases of the junction left unmatched. The CDR3 loop spans 12 amino acids. The CDR3 DNA sequence: TGTGCCAGCAACGACAGGGGAACTGAAGCTTTCTTT. As protein: CASNDRGTEAFF.